This record looks at one TCR beta chain sequence and its context. Its matching antigen is unknown. The sample is drawn from a study of early T cells in non-severe SARS-CoV-2 infection. Overall study context: The study sequenced bulk RNA from unsorted whole blood, with chains unpaired. Study-wide findings and caveats: A preference for anti-spike CD8 responses marked VDJdb matching, which missed private and CD4 specificities.

Germline CDR1 reads MDHEN; CDR2 reads SYDVKM. J was trimmed by 13 bases and V by 9 bases; bases with no gene match: 16. This CDR3 has 14 residues. Separate cDNA molecules each had unique molecular identifiers attached to them. Each CDR3 protein is one row after TCRdb ran MiXCR on the 5' RACE reads. The table has tens of thousands of distinct CDR3 sequences, 5.7% seen once; the top ten hold roughly 6.5%. Input material: whole blood. The sequence came from an adult who was a healthcare worker with PCR-confirmed SARS-CoV-2 infection or an uninfected control (not recorded which). The V and J genes are TRBV28 and TRBJ2-1; 9 bases map to TRBD2. CDR3 in amino acids: CASKASGTVTAQFF. In nucleotides, the CDR3 is TGTGCCAGTAAGGCTAGCGGGACCGTCACGGCCCAGTTCTTC.